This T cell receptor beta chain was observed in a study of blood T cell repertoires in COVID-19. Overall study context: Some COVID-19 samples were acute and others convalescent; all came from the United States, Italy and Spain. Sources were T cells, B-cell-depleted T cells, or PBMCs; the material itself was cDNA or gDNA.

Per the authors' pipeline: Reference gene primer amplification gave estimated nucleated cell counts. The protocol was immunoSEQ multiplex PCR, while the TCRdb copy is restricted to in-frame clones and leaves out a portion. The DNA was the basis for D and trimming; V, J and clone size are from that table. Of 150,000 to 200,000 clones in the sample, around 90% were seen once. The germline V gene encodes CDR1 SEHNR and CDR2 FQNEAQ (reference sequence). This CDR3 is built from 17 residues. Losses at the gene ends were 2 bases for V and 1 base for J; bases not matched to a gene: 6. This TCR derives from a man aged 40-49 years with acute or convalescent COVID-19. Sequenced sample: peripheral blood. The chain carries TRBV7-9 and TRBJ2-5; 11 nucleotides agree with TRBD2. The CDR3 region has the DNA TGTGCCAGCAGCTTATTCGGACTAGCGGGCCGCCAAGAGACCCAGTACTTC. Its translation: CASSLFGLAGRQETQYF.